Each of the 31 T cell receptor beta chains below was sequenced from the same sample in a study of blood T cell repertoires in COVID-19. Using immunoSEQ multiplex PCR, the repertoire was profiled, and TCRdb retains in-frame clones only, with some absent. The table has about 220,000 clones, 80% seen once; the top ten hold approximately 5%. The sequenced sample consisted of peripheral blood. These TCRs come from a human donor in a cohort sampled during active COVID-19.

CDR3 sequence: CASSFSKRVRNQPQHF. In DNA, the CDR3 is TGTGCCAGCAGTTTTTCAAAGAGGGTTCGTAATCAGCCCCAGCATTTT. The chain uses TRBV28 and TRBJ1-5, with unresolved D. With 3 bases removed from V and 4 bases from J, the gap between germline ends came to 16 bases. CDR3 size: 16 residues. The germline CDR1 and CDR2 sequences are MDHEN and SYDVKM. Using reference TRBV28 and TRBJ1-5 for the parts outside the CDR3, the full variable domain is DVKVTQSSRYLVKRTGEKVFLECVQDMDHENMFWYRQDPGLGLRLIYFSYDVKMKEKGDIPEGYSVSREKKERFSLILESASTNQTSMYLCASSFSKRVRNQPQHFGDGTRLSIL.

The J gene is TRBJ2-7, the V gene TRBV5-4; the match to TRBD1 covers 8 bases. Germline V gene data show CDR1 as SGHNT and CDR2 as YYREEE (reference sequence). The ends lost 3 bases at V and 9 bases at J; junction bases unmatched: 11. The CDR3 runs 14 residues. Here the CDR3 reads CASSSPGQGLGQYF. The CDR3 DNA reads as TGTGCCAGCAGCTCTCCAGGACAGGGCCTGGGGCAGTACTTC.

CDR3 nucleotides: TGTGCCAGCAGTTTAAGGTTGGGAGGCTCCTACAATGAGCAGTTCTTC. It encodes CASSLRLGGSYNEQFF. V is TRBV27 and J is TRBJ2-1, with D possibly matching TRBD2 (6 bases). Germline CDR1 is MNHEY and CDR2 is SMNVEV (reference sequence). V lost 2 bases, J lost 0 bases, and 11 bases lay in between. CDR3 length: 16 residues.

The chain employs TRBV7-9 and TRBJ1-2; D call uncertain. Germline loops: CDR1 SEHNR, CDR2 FQNEAQ (reference sequence). V lost 5 bases and J 4 bases, leaving 14 bases between the germline ends. CDR3 length: 14 amino acids. CDR3 nucleotides: TGTGCCAGCAGCACCGAGACGCGGGCCTATGGCTACACCTTC. It encodes CASSTETRAYGYTF.

This clone was found a few times. The CDR3 nucleotides are TGTGCCAGCTCACTATACTATCGGACAGGGGATGAAAAACTGTTTTTT. Translation gives CASSLYYRTGDEKLFF. The V gene is TRBV18, the J gene TRBJ1-4; 9 positions agree with TRBD1. J was trimmed by 6 bases and V by 4 bases; bases with no gene match: 9. The length of the CDR3 is 16 residues. The V gene's germline CDR1 is KGHSH and CDR2 LQKENI.

The rearrangement uses TRBV27 and TRBJ1-5; no clear D. Germline CDR1 is MNHEY and CDR2 is SMNVEV (reference sequence). V dropped 8 bases and J dropped 0 bases, with 14 bases sitting between them. There are 15 residues in the CDR3. The chain's CDR3 is CASPNTDYSNQPQHF. In DNA form, the CDR3 reads TGTGCCAGCCCAAATACAGATTATAGCAATCAGCCCCAGCATTTT.

The rearrangement joins TRBV5-1 to TRBJ2-2; D perhaps matches TRBD1 (6 bases). The CDR3 contains 15 residues. The V end lost 1 base, the J end lost 2 bases, and 9 bases lay between the germline ends. Germline CDR1 reads SGHRS; CDR2 reads YFSETQ. CDR3 DNA: TGCGCCAGCAGCTTGATCAGGGGCAACACCGGGGAGCTGTTTTTT. Its translation is CASSLIRGNTGELFF. The full variable domain, completed using reference TRBV5-1 and TRBJ2-2, is KAGVTQTPRYLIKTRGQQVTLSCSPISGHRSVSWYQQTPGQGLQFLFEYFSETQRNKGNFPGRFSGRQFSNSRSEMNVSTLELGDSALYLCASSLIRGNTGELFFGEGSRLTVL.

The chain is built from TRBV29-1 and TRBJ1-1; D is uncertain. Germline CDR1 is SQVTM and CDR2 is ANQGSEA. The CDR3 spans 14 residues. Trimming took off 6 bases at V and 0 bases at J, with 14 bases between the two ends. The CDR3 DNA reads TGCAGCGTGGTAAAGGGAGGGCTGAACACTGAAGCTTTCTTT. Its translation is CSVVKGGLNTEAFF.

This sequence joins TRBV4-2 and TRBJ1-2; D not resolved. This CDR3 is built from 14 residues. Germline V gives CDR1 LGHNA, CDR2 YNFKEQ. The V gene lost 0 bases and the J gene lost 2 bases, with 7 bases spanning the gap. In nucleotides, the CDR3 is TGTGCCAGCAGCCAAGATCCGGGGAACTATGGCTACACCTTC. It codes for CASSQDPGNYGYTF.

V gene TRBV21-1 combines with J gene TRBJ1-5; the table's D call TRBD1 went unverified against the DNA. TRBV21-1 counts as a pseudogene. This CDR3 contains 17 residues. The CDR3 bases are TGTGCCAGCAGGCCGGGACAGGGAGGTCGGATCTATCAGCCCCAGCATTTT. Amino acid sequence: CASRPGQGGRIYQPQHF.

The chain uses TRBV5-1 and TRBJ2-7, with 7 bases identical to TRBD2. This CDR3 is built from 17 residues. With V trimmed by 1 base and J by 2 bases, 12 bases remained unmatched. Per germline, CDR1 SGHRS and CDR2 YFSETQ. CDR3 protein: CASSLRVGLAETYEQYF. As DNA, the CDR3 is TGCGCCAGCAGCTTGCGTGTCGGGCTAGCGGAGACCTACGAGCAGTACTTC.

Only a few counts were recorded for this clone. The genes are TRBV30 and TRBJ1-2; 7 bases match TRBD1. V shed 8 bases and J 8 bases; nucleotides not matched to a gene: 8. CDR3 length equals 11 residues. Germline V CDR1 and CDR2: GTSNPN, SVGIG (reference sequence). The CDR3 loop reads CAGRGLGGYTF. As DNA, the CDR3 is TGTGCCGGAAGGGGGCTAGGGGGCTACACCTTC. Based on the CDR3 plus reference TRBV30 and TRBJ1-2, the full variable domain is SQTIHQWPATLVQPVGSPLSLECTVEGTSNPNLYWYRQAAGRGLQLLFYSVGIGQISSEVPQNLSASRPQDRQFILSSKKLLLSDSGFYLCAGRGLGGYTFGSGTRLTVV.

This clone was seen many times. The CDR3 nucleotides are TGTGCCAGCAGCGACAGGGGGATCACAGATACGCAGTATTTT. This codes for CASSDRGITDTQYF. The chain is built from TRBV27 and TRBJ2-3; 9 bases align to TRBD1. Germline V lookup: CDR1 MNHEY, CDR2 SMNVEV (reference sequence). V gave up 6 bases and J gave up 2 bases; unmatched junction bases: 3. The CDR3 has 14 amino acids.

This clone is categorized as medium-sized. The chain uses TRBV28 and TRBJ2-7; 9 positions agree with TRBD1. Germline CDR1 MDHEN, CDR2 SYDVKM. J gave up 1 base and V 6 bases, and 7 bases lay outside the gene matches. The CDR3 length is 15 residues. CDR3 nucleotides: TGTGCCAGCAGGTGGACAGGGGAGCGGTCCTACGAGCAGTACTTC. This gives the protein CASRWTGERSYEQYF.

The V gene is TRBV7-2, the J gene TRBJ1-4, with TRBD1 as a possible D gene (5 bases). The CDR3 loop spans 15 amino acids. The germline gives CDR1 SGHTA, CDR2 FQGNSA. The ends were cut back, 4 bases at V and 0 bases at J, with 9 bases in the middle. The CDR3 spells CASSSRRATNEKLFF. CDR3 DNA: TGTGCCAGCAGCTCCCGCAGGGCAACTAATGAAAAACTGTTTTTT.

The chain couples TRBV11-1 to TRBJ2-7, with 7 bases that match TRBD2. CDR3 length equals 15 residues. Germline CDR1 SGHAT, CDR2 FQDESV (reference sequence). Germline trimming cut 5 bases from V and 3 bases from J; bases unmatched to any gene: 10. The CDR3 DNA reads as TGTGCCAGCAGCCGCGTAAAGATAGCGGGCTACGAGCAGTACTTC. This codes for CASSRVKIAGYEQYF.

This clone was found once. V gene TRBV4-1 combines with J gene TRBJ2-1; TRBD2 is a possible D gene (5 bases). Germline V gene data show CDR1 as MGHRA and CDR2 as YSYEKL. The CDR3 length is 13 residues. The ends were cut back, 2 bases at V and 10 bases at J, with 12 bases in the middle. In DNA, the CDR3 is TGCGCCAGCAGCCAACGTACTAGGTACGAGCAGTTCTTC. This sequence encodes CASSQRTRYEQFF.

With respect to this clone: A much more abundant neighbour one base away suggests this may be a read error. This rearrangement joins TRBV9 to TRBJ1-2; D perhaps matches TRBD1 (6 bases). This CDR3 spans 15 amino acids. V lost 5 bases and J 0 bases, leaving 14 bases between the germline ends. From germline, CDR1 is SGDLS and CDR2 YYNGEE. The CDR3 reads CASSAGGDTNYGYTF. The CDR3, as DNA: TGTGCCAGCAGTGCGGGGGGCGATACTAACTATGGCTACACCTTC.

Note on this clone: Other DNA sequences in this specimen translate into the identical CDR3. CDR3 sequence reads: CASSSTGSYGYTF. The CDR3, as DNA: TGTGCCAGCAGTTCGACAGGGTCCTATGGCTACACCTTC. This chain links TRBV6-2 or TRBV6-3 with TRBJ1-2, with 7 bases that match TRBD1. The V segment lost 4 bases and the J segment 4 bases; nucleotides outside the gene matches: 3. Germline CDR1 MNHEY, CDR2 SVGEGT. The CDR3 runs 13 residues.

V usage is TRBV7-9 and J usage is TRBJ1-2; TRBD1 matches at 11 bases. Trimming cost V 1 base and J 8 bases; bases outside gene matches: 9. This CDR3 has 16 residues. In germline, CDR1 is SEHNR, CDR2 FQNEAQ (reference sequence). CDR3 residues: CASSLELGQGAWGYTF. Here the CDR3 DNA reads TGTGCCAGCAGCTTAGAGCTTGGACAGGGGGCGTGGGGCTACACCTTC.

This chain connects TRBV27 to TRBJ2-7; the D is unclear. V lost 2 bases to trimming and J lost 4 bases, with 9 bases between them. The CDR3 extends over 13 amino acids. Germline CDR1 and CDR2: MNHEY and SMNVEV (reference sequence). CDR3 protein: CASSLPGSYEQYF. CDR3 sequence (DNA): TGTGCCAGCAGTTTACCAGGATCATACGAGCAGTACTTC.

The rearrangement joins TRBV19 to TRBJ2-1; TRBD1 matches 9 bases. The V segment lost 1 base and the J segment 1 base; nucleotides outside the gene matches: 8. CDR1 and CDR2 from the germline V gene are LNHDA and SQIVND (reference sequence). The CDR3 totals 18 residues. CDR3 bases: TGTGCCAGTAGTATAGTGGACAGGGGAGGGGTATCCTACAATGAGCAGTTCTTC. This sequence encodes CASSIVDRGGVSYNEQFF.

V and J are TRBV15 and TRBJ1-2; the D gene is possibly TRBD1 (5 bases). Trimming pared 0 bases from V and 0 bases from J, leaving 11 bases between. Germline V gene data show CDR1 as LNHNV and CDR2 as YYDKDF (reference sequence). The CDR3 is made up of 16 amino acids. DNA of the CDR3: TGTGCCACCAGCAGAGATAATCAGGGATCTAACTATGGCTACACCTTC. This gives the protein CATSRDNQGSNYGYTF.

This chain links TRBV10-1 with TRBJ2-7; D might be TRBD1 (5 bases). Germline CDR1 reads WNHNN; CDR2 reads SYGVQD (reference sequence). The CDR3 contains 15 residues. With 2 bases removed from V and 0 bases from J, the gap between germline ends came to 11 bases. The CDR3 loop is CASSEREGDSYEQYF. The CDR3 DNA reads as TGCGCCAGCAGTGAGCGCGAAGGGGACTCCTACGAGCAGTACTTC.

This clone was counted only a few times. This sequence joins TRBV28 and TRBJ2-1, with 9 bases aligning to TRBD2. CDR1 and CDR2 from the germline V gene are MDHEN and SYDVKM. The CDR3 consists of 16 residues. Trimming at V came to 0 bases and at J to 3 bases, leaving 3 bases not matched to a gene. The CDR3 protein is CASSLWRLADYNEQFF. The CDR3 DNA sequence: TGTGCCAGCAGTTTATGGAGACTAGCGGACTACAATGAGCAGTTCTTC.

V usage is TRBV18 and J usage is TRBJ2-7; tentatively, D is TRBD1 (6 bases). With 2 bases removed from V and 3 bases from J, the gap between germline ends came to 14 bases. CDR1 is KGHSH, CDR2 LQKENI, per germline. The CDR3 is made up of 15 amino acids. CDR3 residues: CASSPNAGDDYEQYF. CDR3 DNA: TGTGCCAGCTCACCAAATGCAGGGGACGACTACGAGCAGTACTTC.

The chain recombines TRBV24-1 with TRBJ1-5; D gene unclear. The CDR3 extends over 13 amino acids. Trimming shortened V by 4 bases and J by 3 bases, and 6 bases separated the two germline ends. The V gene's germline CDR1 is KGHDR and CDR2 SFDVKD. In DNA, the CDR3 is TGTGCCACCAGTGACAGTCTCAATCAGCCCCAGCATTTT. Translated, it gives CATSDSLNQPQHF.

CDR3 residues: CASSTQGARGNTIYF. CDR3 in DNA: TGTGCCAGCAGTACACAGGGGGCTCGTGGAAACACCATATATTTT. The rearrangement links TRBV2 to TRBJ1-3; 9 bases match TRBD1. The germline CDR1 and CDR2 sequences are SNHLY and FYNNEI. The CDR3 is 15 residues long. J was trimmed by 3 bases and V by 5 bases; bases with no gene match: 5.

This clone turned up a few times. V is TRBV18 and J is TRBJ1-1, with D unresolved. The germline V and J ends were trimmed by 8 bases and 3 bases, with 7 bases remaining between them. Germline assignment: CDR1 KGHSH and CDR2 LQKENI. The CDR3 is 11 amino acids. CDR3 in DNA: TGTGCCAGCCAGCGGGACACTGAAGCTTTCTTT. Protein product: CASQRDTEAFF.

This clone was counted a few times. The chain carries TRBV2 and TRBJ2-7, with 7 positions matching TRBD1. CDR1 is SNHLY, CDR2 FYNNEI, per germline. V lost 6 bases and J lost 5; bases outside the gene matches: 13. This CDR3 is built from 15 residues. CDR3 in amino acids: CASRLGTVRSHEQYF. The CDR3 nucleotides read TGTGCCAGCAGGCTCGGGACAGTAAGGTCCCACGAGCAGTACTTC.

The V and J genes are TRBV5-1 and TRBJ2-2; 9 bases agree with TRBD1. Per the germline V gene, CDR1 is SGHRS and CDR2 is YFSETQ. The CDR3 consists of 16 residues. With 1 base clipped from V and 3 bases from J, the junction kept 4 bases outside the gene matches. CDR3 bases: TGCGCCAGCAGCTTGTACAGGGGGCGCGACACCGGGGAGCTGTTTTTT. This encodes CASSLYRGRDTGELFF. The full variable domain, rest sourced from reference TRBV5-1 and TRBJ2-2, is KAGVTQTPRYLIKTRGQQVTLSCSPISGHRSVSWYQQTPGQGLQFLFEYFSETQRNKGNFPGRFSGRQFSNSRSEMNVSTLELGDSALYLCASSLYRGRDTGELFFGEGSRLTVL.